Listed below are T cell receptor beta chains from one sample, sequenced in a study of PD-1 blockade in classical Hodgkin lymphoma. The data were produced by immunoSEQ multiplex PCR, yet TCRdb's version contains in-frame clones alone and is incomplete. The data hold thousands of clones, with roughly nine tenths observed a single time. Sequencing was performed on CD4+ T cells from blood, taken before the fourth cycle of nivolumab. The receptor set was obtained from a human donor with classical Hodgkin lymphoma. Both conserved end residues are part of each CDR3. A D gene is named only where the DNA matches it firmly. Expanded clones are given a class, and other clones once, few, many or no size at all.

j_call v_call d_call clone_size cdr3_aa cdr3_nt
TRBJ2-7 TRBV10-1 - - CASSGVRGSYEQYF TGCGCCAGCAGTGGGGTTCGGGGCTCCTACGAGCAGTACTTC
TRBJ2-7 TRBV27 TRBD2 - CASRARGSGITNYEQYF TGTGCCAGCAGGGCTCGGGGGAGCGGGATTACCAACTACGAGCAGTACTTC
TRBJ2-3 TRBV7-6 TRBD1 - CASSLWTGGTDTQYF TGTGCCAGCAGCCTCTGGACAGGGGGCACAGATACGCAGTATTTT
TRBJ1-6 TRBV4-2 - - CASSQEPSSYNSPLHF TGTGCCAGCAGCCAAGAACCTAGCTCCTATAATTCACCCCTCCACTTT
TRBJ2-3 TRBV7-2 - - CASSLEPPDTQYF TGTGCCAGCAGCTTAGAACCCCCAGATACGCAGTATTTT
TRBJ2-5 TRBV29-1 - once CSVFVNREETQYF TGCAGCGTTTTTGTAAACAGGGAAGAGACCCAGTACTTC
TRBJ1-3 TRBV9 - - CASSPGGGSGNTIYF TGTGCCAGCAGCCCCGGGGGGGGATCTGGAAACACCATATATTTT
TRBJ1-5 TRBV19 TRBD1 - CASRTPIGQVIGSNQPQHF TGTGCCAGTAGAACCCCGATCGGACAGGTGATTGGTAGCAATCAGCCCCAGCATTTT
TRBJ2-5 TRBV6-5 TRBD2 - CASSLTSGGGTQYF TGTGCCAGCAGTTTGACTAGCGGGGGGGGGACCCAGTACTTC
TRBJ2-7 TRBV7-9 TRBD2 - CASSVTSGSYEQYF TGTGCCAGCAGCGTGACTAGCGGGAGTTACGAGCAGTACTTC
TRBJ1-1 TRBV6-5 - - CASRVITGTEAFF TGTGCCAGCAGGGTTATCACGGGGACTGAAGCTTTCTTT
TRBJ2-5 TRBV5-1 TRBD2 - CASGTLAAGETQYF TGCGCCAGCGGCACTCTAGCGGCCGGGGAGACCCAGTACTTC
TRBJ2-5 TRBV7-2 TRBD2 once CASSSGLGALSQYF TGTGCCAGCAGCTCCGGACTAGGGGCTCTGTCCCAGTACTTC
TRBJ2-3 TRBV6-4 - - CASSERFTDTQYF TGTGCCAGCAGTGAGAGATTCACAGATACGCAGTATTTT
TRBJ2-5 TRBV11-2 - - CASSPRVGAQETQYF TGTGCCAGCAGCCCCCGGGTCGGGGCTCAAGAGACCCAGTACTTC
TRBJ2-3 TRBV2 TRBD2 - CASSGLAGTADTQYF TGTGCCAGCAGTGGTCTAGCGGGGACAGCAGATACGCAGTATTTT
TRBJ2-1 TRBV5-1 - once CASSLGQTFGNEQFF TGCGCCAGCAGCTTGGGACAAACATTTGGGAATGAGCAGTTCTTC
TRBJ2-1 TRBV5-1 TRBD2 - CASSLVASGSGDEQFF TGCGCCAGCAGCTTGGTGGCTAGCGGGAGTGGCGATGAGCAGTTCTTC
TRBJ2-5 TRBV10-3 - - CAISESKRETQYF TGTGCCATCAGTGAGTCGAAGCGGGAGACCCAGTACTTC
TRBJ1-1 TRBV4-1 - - CASSQDFSNTEAFF TGCGCCAGCAGCCAAGATTTCTCCAACACTGAAGCTTTCTTT
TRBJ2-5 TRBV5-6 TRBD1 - CASSLSQGQGLETQYF TGTGCCAGCAGCTTGAGCCAAGGACAGGGCTTAGAGACCCAGTACTTC
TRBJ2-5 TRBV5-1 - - CASSLVSGGSETQYF TGCGCCAGCAGCTTGGTGTCAGGTGGTTCGGAGACCCAGTACTTC
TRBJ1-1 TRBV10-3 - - CAIRGFGGYTEAFF TGTGCCATCAGGGGGTTTGGCGGATACACTGAAGCTTTCTTT
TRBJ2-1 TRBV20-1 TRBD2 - CSVSGRNEQFF TGCAGTGTTAGCGGGAGGAACGAGCAGTTCTTC
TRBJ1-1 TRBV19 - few CASSFLSYTEAFF TGTGCCAGTAGTTTCCTGTCCTACACTGAAGCTTTCTTT
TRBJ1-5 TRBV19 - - CASSLGTNYSNQPQHF TGTGCCAGTAGTCTGGGGACAAACTATAGCAATCAGCCCCAGCATTTT
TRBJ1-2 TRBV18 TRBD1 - CASSPLTGGNYGYTF TGTGCCAGCTCACCACTTACAGGGGGAAACTATGGCTACACCTTC
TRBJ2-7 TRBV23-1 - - CASSLLGCEQYF TGCGCCAGCAGTCTCCTGGGGTGCGAGCAGTACTTC
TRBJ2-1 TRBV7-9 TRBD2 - CASSPQVVASGTSYNEQFF TGTGCCAGCAGCCCCCAAGTGGTGGCTAGCGGGACTTCGTACAATGAGCAGTTCTTC
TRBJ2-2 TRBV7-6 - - CACGRANTGELFF TGTGCCTGCGGCAGGGCGAACACCGGGGAGCTGTTTTTT
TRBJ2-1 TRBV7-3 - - CASSLGTPTYNEQFF TGTGCCAGCAGCTTAGGGACTCCCACCTACAATGAGCAGTTCTTC
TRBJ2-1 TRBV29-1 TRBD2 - CSAGGGTSSYNEQFF TGCAGTGCTGGGGGGGGAACTAGCTCCTACAATGAGCAGTTCTTC
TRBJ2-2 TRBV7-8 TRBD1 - CASSPGTATGELFF TGTGCCAGCAGTCCCGGGACAGCCACCGGGGAGCTGTTTTTT
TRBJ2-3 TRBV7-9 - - CASSLARASILGAVNTQYF TGTGCCAGCAGCTTGGCTCGCGCGTCAATCCTAGGGGCGGTTAATACGCAGTATTTT
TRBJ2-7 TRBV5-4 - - CASSLRGSGYEQYF TGTGCCAGCAGCTTACGAGGGAGCGGGTACGAGCAGTACTTC
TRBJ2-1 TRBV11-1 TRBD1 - CASSPRDRGENEQFF TGTGCCAGCAGCCCACGTGACAGGGGCGAGAATGAGCAGTTCTTC
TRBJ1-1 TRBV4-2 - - CASSQFRGAEAFF TGTGCCAGCAGCCAATTCAGGGGAGCGGAAGCTTTCTTT
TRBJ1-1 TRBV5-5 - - CASSPSGGVTEAFF TGTGCCAGCAGCCCCAGCGGGGGGGTCACTGAAGCTTTCTTT
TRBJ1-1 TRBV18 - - CASFAGRGNTEAFF TGTGCCAGCTTTGCCGGTCGGGGGAACACTGAAGCTTTCTTT
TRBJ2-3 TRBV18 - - CASSSTRTVTTDTQYF TGTGCCAGCTCATCCACCCGGACTGTTACCACAGATACGCAGTATTTT
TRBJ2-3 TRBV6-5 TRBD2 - CASSYSSGADTDTQYF TGTGCCAGCAGTTACTCGAGCGGGGCCGACACAGATACGCAGTATTTT
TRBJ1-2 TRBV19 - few CASVGSGYTF TGTGCCAGTGTAGGAAGTGGCTACACCTTC
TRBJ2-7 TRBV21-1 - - CASSVGLGSYEQYF -
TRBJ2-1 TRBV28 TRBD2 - CASSFPTSGRALHSYNEQFF TGTGCCAGCAGTTTCCCCACTAGCGGGAGGGCCCTACACTCCTACAATGAGCAGTTCTTC
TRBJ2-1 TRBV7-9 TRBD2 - CASSFTGTSGNEQFF TGTGCCAGCAGCTTCACCGGGACTAGCGGAAATGAGCAGTTCTTC